This is a list of T cell receptor beta chains from one sample in a study of blood T cells in healthy people across ages. TCRdb used MiXCR to reprocess the 5' RACE reads, holding one entry per CDR3 protein. This table holds 1.5 million to 2 million distinct CDR3 sequences, 28% found once. The sample comprised blood. All receptors come from a woman aged 25 to 45 in good health. CDR3s leave out the opening cysteine and the closing phenylalanine or tryptophan. The order of the fields is D gene, V gene, CDR3 protein. The D gene is left open where the match is weak.

D gene: NA; V gene: TRBV7-2; CDR3 protein: ASSLSPRDTQY
D gene: NA; V gene: TRBV4-1; CDR3 protein: ASSRLAPYNEQF
D gene: NA; V gene: TRBV5-1; CDR3 protein: AGSLVQGTNTDTQY
D gene: NA; V gene: TRBV7-2; CDR3 protein: ASSLDRQNTDTQY
D gene: NA; V gene: TRBV7-2; CDR3 protein: ASSLDGAGGGYT
D gene: NA; V gene: TRBV7-2; CDR3 protein: ASSLAGRGLF
D gene: NA; V gene: TRBV9; CDR3 protein: ASSVGGARTGELF
D gene: NA; V gene: TRBV6-5; CDR3 protein: ASSYGPQPRYGYT
D gene: TRBD1; V gene: TRBV7-2; CDR3 protein: ASSTPGQGLTGANVLT
D gene: NA; V gene: TRBV5-1; CDR3 protein: ASSLELATAYEQY
D gene: TRBD2; V gene: TRBV6-5; CDR3 protein: ASSTGGVAKNIQY
D gene: NA; V gene: TRBV29-1; CDR3 protein: SVSEGNNQPQH
D gene: NA; V gene: TRBV28; CDR3 protein: ASSFATDLGEKLF
D gene: NA; V gene: TRBV2; CDR3 protein: ASRRDRSHSGANVLT
D gene: NA; V gene: TRBV4-1; CDR3 protein: ASSQDGLYNEQF
D gene: TRBD1; V gene: TRBV2; CDR3 protein: ASDDDRESPLH
D gene: TRBD2; V gene: TRBV11-3; CDR3 protein: ASPGTSYEQY
D gene: TRBD2; V gene: TRBV12-3/TRBV12-4; CDR3 protein: ASSPSGRGTDTQY
D gene: NA; V gene: TRBV20-1; CDR3 protein: SARDLDATSNYEQY
D gene: NA; V gene: TRBV5-1; CDR3 protein: ASSLGVAYEQF
D gene: TRBD2; V gene: TRBV5-1; CDR3 protein: ASSLDGTSGISYEQY
D gene: NA; V gene: TRBV21-1; CDR3 protein: ASSRRDRVYGYT
D gene: TRBD1; V gene: TRBV24-1; CDR3 protein: ATSDSKDRGRDEAF
D gene: NA; V gene: TRBV2; CDR3 protein: AGWNSALLEETQY
D gene: TRBD2; V gene: TRBV7-3; CDR3 protein: ASSLKRGGNTDTQY
D gene: TRBD2; V gene: TRBV28; CDR3 protein: ASSFPQRETDTQY
D gene: NA; V gene: TRBV20-1; CDR3 protein: SAPLTGRNTEAF
D gene: TRBD1; V gene: TRBV29-1; CDR3 protein: SVGTALGGYT
D gene: NA; V gene: TRBV20-1; CDR3 protein: SAKLNNEQY
D gene: NA; V gene: TRBV5-1; CDR3 protein: ASSSDRIGETQY
D gene: TRBD1; V gene: TRBV20-1; CDR3 protein: SATGAPGQGGYEQY
D gene: TRBD2; V gene: TRBV6-5; CDR3 protein: ASSPQAGGFYNEQF
D gene: TRBD2; V gene: TRBV20-1; CDR3 protein: SVRTSALGGELF
D gene: NA; V gene: TRBV19; CDR3 protein: ASSNRRFLNTEAF
D gene: NA; V gene: TRBV3-1; CDR3 protein: ASSPTAETEAF
D gene: NA; V gene: TRBV29-1; CDR3 protein: SVEEGNQPQH
D gene: NA; V gene: TRBV12-3/TRBV12-4; CDR3 protein: ASSLKRLSNYGYT
D gene: NA; V gene: TRBV12-3/TRBV12-4; CDR3 protein: ASSSQGPVYGYT
D gene: NA; V gene: TRBV7-2; CDR3 protein: ASSAEGRLPNEKLF
D gene: TRBD1; V gene: TRBV7-8; CDR3 protein: ASSAPRDRVYEQY
D gene: TRBD2; V gene: TRBV5-1; CDR3 protein: ASSLVPRTSGGIVSGTQY
D gene: TRBD2; V gene: TRBV5-1; CDR3 protein: ASSLAVAGDYNEQF
D gene: NA; V gene: TRBV7-9; CDR3 protein: ASSTDMYEQY
D gene: NA; V gene: TRBV20-1; CDR3 protein: SVGPRGLAYGYT
D gene: TRBD2; V gene: TRBV12-3/TRBV12-4; CDR3 protein: ASGAPGGNEQF
D gene: NA; V gene: TRBV28; CDR3 protein: ASRNQGSETEAF
D gene: TRBD2; V gene: TRBV20-1; CDR3 protein: SARLAGEQF
D gene: NA; V gene: TRBV29-1; CDR3 protein: SVEDLMGQGMDNEQF
D gene: NA; V gene: TRBV20-1; CDR3 protein: SARDAGGRRNSPLH
D gene: TRBD1; V gene: TRBV2; CDR3 protein: ASRTGAEQY
D gene: TRBD1; V gene: TRBV12-5; CDR3 protein: ASGLVFRTGEETGELF
D gene: TRBD2; V gene: TRBV7-6; CDR3 protein: ASSSRLAVNNEQF
D gene: NA; V gene: TRBV20-1; CDR3 protein: SARRTNEKLF
D gene: NA; V gene: TRBV18; CDR3 protein: ASSPGPVADTQY
D gene: TRBD1; V gene: TRBV20-1; CDR3 protein: SASRPGQGVRTQY
D gene: NA; V gene: TRBV28; CDR3 protein: ASSPGPPTYGYT
D gene: TRBD1; V gene: TRBV27; CDR3 protein: ASRRQGPRETQY
D gene: NA; V gene: TRBV27; CDR3 protein: ASSGAVLTDTRY
D gene: NA; V gene: TRBV6-2/TRBV6-3; CDR3 protein: ASSYSDIQY